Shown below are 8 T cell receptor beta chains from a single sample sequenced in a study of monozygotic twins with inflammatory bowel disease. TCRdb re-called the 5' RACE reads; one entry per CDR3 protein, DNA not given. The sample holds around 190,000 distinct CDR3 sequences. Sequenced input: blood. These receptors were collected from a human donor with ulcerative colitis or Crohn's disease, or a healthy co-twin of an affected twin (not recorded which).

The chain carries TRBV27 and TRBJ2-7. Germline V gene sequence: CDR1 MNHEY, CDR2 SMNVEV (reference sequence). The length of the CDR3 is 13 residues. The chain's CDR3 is CASRVSASYEQYF.

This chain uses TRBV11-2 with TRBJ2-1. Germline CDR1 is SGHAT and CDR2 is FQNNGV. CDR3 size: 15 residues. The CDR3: CASSFDTWIYNEQFF.

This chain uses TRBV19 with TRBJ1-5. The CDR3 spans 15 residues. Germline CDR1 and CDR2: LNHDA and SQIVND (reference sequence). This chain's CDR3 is CASKIRGYSNQPQHF.

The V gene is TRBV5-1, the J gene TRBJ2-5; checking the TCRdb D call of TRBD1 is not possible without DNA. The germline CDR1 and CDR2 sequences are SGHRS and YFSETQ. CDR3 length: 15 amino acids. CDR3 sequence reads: CASSLASVQGETQYF.

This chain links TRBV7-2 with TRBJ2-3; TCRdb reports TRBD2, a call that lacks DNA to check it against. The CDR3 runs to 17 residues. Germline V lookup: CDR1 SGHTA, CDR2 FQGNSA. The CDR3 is CASSTRRGGYSTDTQYF.

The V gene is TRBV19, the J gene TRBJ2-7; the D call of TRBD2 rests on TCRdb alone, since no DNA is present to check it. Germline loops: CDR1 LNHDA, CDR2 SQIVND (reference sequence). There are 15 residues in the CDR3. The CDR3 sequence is CASSLPGLATYEQYF.

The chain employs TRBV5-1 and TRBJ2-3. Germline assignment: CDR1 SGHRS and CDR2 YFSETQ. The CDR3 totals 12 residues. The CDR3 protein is CASKLEGDTQYF. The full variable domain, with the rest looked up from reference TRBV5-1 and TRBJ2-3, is KAGVTQTPRYLIKTRGQQVTLSCSPISGHRSVSWYQQTPGQGLQFLFEYFSETQRNKGNFPGRFSGRQFSNSRSEMNVSTLELGDSALYLCASKLEGDTQYFGPGTRLTVL.

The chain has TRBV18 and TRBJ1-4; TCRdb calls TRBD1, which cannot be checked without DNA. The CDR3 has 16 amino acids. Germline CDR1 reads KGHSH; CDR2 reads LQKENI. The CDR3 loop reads CASSPDSSGRFEKLFF. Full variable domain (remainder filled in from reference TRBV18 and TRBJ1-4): NAGVMQNPRHLVRRRGQEARLRCSPMKGHSHVYWYRQLPEEGLKFMVYLQKENIIDESGMPKERFSAEFPKEGPSILRIQQVVRGDSAAYFCASSPDSSGRFEKLFFGSGTQLSVL.